This T cell receptor (beta chain) was sequenced during a study of T-cell reconstitution after alpha-beta-depleted transplantation in children. This clonotype was seen a few times. Its antigen is unidentified. Study outcomes and limitations: Reportedly, alpha-beta T cells present about two months post-transplant originated from several hundred expanded clones of graft origin. T-cell counts and diversity at one year following transplant were attributed mainly to newly produced T cells. Some patients owed their high day-60 TCRbeta diversity to surviving recipient T cells and thymic progenitors.

CDR3 length: 18 residues. V was trimmed by 1 base and J by 7 bases, leaving 28 bases between them. Germline CDR1 is DFQATT and CDR2 is SNEGSKA (reference sequence). Unique molecular identifiers were incorporated into the prepared TCRbeta library. In TCRdb, the PCR reads were re-called with MiXCR into one record per CDR3 protein. The sample contains fewer than 550,000 distinct CDR3 sequences, more than 9.5% of which appear only once. The input for sequencing was PBMCs, mostly from graft donor cells, taken 180 days after TCRalphabeta/CD19-depleted stem cell transplant. The chain links TRBV20-1 to TRBJ2-5; D remains unclear. This TCR was recovered from a female patient aged 2 to 10 who had a stem cell transplant for aplastic anemia, so the T cells may come from the graft donor. CDR3 DNA sequence: TGCAGTGCTAGAGGCCATAAGGCCCCCGACCGGAGCTGGGGGACCCAGTACTTC. Translation gives CSARGHKAPDRSWGTQYF.